This record looks at one T cell receptor beta chain sequence and its context. The immunoSEQ assay was v3. Survey-level samples got approximately 1.8 million read pairs; deep-level samples got roughly 4.5-6 million. Produced via immunoSEQ multiplex PCR; TCRdb's table is partial and in-frame only. The repertoire holds more than 90,000 clones, around three fifths seen once, with approximately 11% in the top ten. This sample stems from a study of TIL therapy for anti-PD-1-resistant metastatic lung cancer. Study overall: Most patients had lung adenocarcinoma; a few tumors were EGFR-mutant, two ALK-rearranged; half smoked currently or formerly.

Trimming cost V 6 bases and J 8 bases, with 7 bases left between them. The CDR3 has 11 amino acids. Per the germline V gene, CDR1 is KGHDR and CDR2 is SFDVKD. The sample's time point: pre-treatment sample, taken before nivolumab and TIL therapy. The tumor samples were excised metastases, mostly pleural nodules or supraclavicular lymph nodes. Stage 4 NSCLC adults joined between October 2017 and 2020. This clonotype originated in a person between 25 and 79 years old with non-small cell lung cancer. The specimen comprised tumor tissue, sampled at baseline. V is TRBV24-1 and J is TRBJ2-1, with D unresolved. The CDR3 DNA is TGTGCCACCAGTAAGTACGATGAGCAGTTCTTC. Protein product: CATSKYDEQFF.